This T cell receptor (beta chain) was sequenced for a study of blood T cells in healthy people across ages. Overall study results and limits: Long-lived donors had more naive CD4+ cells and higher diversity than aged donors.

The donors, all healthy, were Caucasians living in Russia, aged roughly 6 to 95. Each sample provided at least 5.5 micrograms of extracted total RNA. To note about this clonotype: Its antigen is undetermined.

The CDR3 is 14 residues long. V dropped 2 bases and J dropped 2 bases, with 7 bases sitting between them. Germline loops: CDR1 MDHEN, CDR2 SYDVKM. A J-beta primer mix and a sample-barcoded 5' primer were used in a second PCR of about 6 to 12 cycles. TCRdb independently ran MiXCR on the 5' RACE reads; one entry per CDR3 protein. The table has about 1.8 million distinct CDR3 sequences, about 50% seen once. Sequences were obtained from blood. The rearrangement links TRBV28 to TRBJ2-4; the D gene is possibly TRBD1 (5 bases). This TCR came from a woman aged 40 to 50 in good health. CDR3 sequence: CASSLDRPKNIQYF. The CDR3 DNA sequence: TGTGCCAGCAGTTTAGACAGACCCAAAAACATTCAGTACTTC.